The 17 T cell receptor beta chains below all came from one sample that was sequenced in a study of cytomegalovirus exposure and HLA in healthy donors. The study ran its PCR with 60 Vbeta and 13 Jbeta primers. Repertoires were generated with immunoSEQ multiplex PCR, while TCRdb's copy carries only in-frame clones and drops some. The data hold some 180,000 clones, with 60% to 85% observed a single time. Sequenced: PBMCs. All receptors come from a young man in good health and CMV-seronegative.

The chain employs TRBV11-2 and TRBJ1-4, with 7 bases fitting TRBD1. Per germline, CDR1 SGHAT and CDR2 FQNNGV. The CDR3 is 15 amino acids. V lost 5 bases to trimming and J lost 3 bases; unmatched junction nucleotides: 6. CDR3 sequence reads: CASSTAGTANEKLFF. The CDR3 DNA is TGTGCCAGCAGCACTGCAGGGACAGCTAATGAAAAACTGTTTTTT.

The chain is built from TRBV28 and TRBJ2-1, with TRBD2 identical over 8 bases. This CDR3 is 16 amino acids long. V gave up 5 bases and J gave up 0 bases; unmatched junction bases: 6. From germline, CDR1 is MDHEN and CDR2 SYDVKM. The CDR3 DNA is TGTGCCAGCAGTGTCGTTAGCGGGACCTCCTACAATGAGCAGTTCTTC. It yields the protein CASSVVSGTSYNEQFF.

With respect to this clone: This CDR3 is also generated by other DNA sequences in the sample. The J gene is TRBJ1-2, the V gene TRBV2; no clear D. Germline assignment: CDR1 SNHLY and CDR2 FYNNEI. V dropped 3 bases and J dropped 4 bases, with 6 bases sitting between them. CDR3 length: 12 amino acids. For the CDR3, the DNA is TGTGCCAGCAGTGACGCAGGCTATGGCTACACCTTC. This translates into CASSDAGYGYTF.

CDR3 coding DNA: TGTGCCAGCAGTCCGAGACAGGGGGCGGCCTACGAGCAGTACTTC. Its translation: CASSPRQGAAYEQYF. The chain combines TRBV6-6 with TRBJ2-7; the match to TRBD1 covers 10 bases. The germline V gene encodes CDR1 MNHNY and CDR2 SVGAGI (reference sequence). The trim removed 5 bases at V and 2 bases at J, leaving 6 bases unmatched. The CDR3 has 15 residues.

The chain uses TRBV5-1 and TRBJ2-2; unclear D gene. The CDR3 extends over 11 amino acids. Germline V CDR1 and CDR2: SGHRS, YFSETQ. V was cut by 5 bases and J by 5 bases, with 4 bases left in between. In nucleotides, the CDR3 is TGCGCCAGCAGACAGACCGGGGAGCTGTTTTTT. As protein: CASRQTGELFF.

The rearrangement links TRBV9 to TRBJ2-1; D is undetermined. Deletions cut 1 base from V and 8 bases from J, with 4 bases between. The CDR3 has 11 amino acids. Germline loops: CDR1 SGDLS, CDR2 YYNGEE. CDR3 sequence reads: CASSVSHEQFF. CDR3 nucleotide sequence: TGTGCCAGCAGCGTAAGCCATGAGCAGTTCTTC.

As to this clone: At one of its ends the junction is not consistent with the germline gene, which may arise from a read error. The chain recombines TRBV7-9 with TRBJ2-4, with TRBD2 as a possible D gene (6 bases). CDR1 is SEHNR and CDR2 is FQNEAQ in the germline V gene (reference sequence). The CDR3 runs to 16 residues. The CDR3 sequence: CSSSSGLSLAKNIQYF. The DNA for the CDR3 is TGTTCCAGCAGCTCGGGACTGTCACTAGCCAAAAACATTCAGTACTTC. The complete variable domain, with remaining parts taken from reference TRBV7-9 and TRBJ2-4, reads DTGVSQNPRHKITKRGQNVTFRCDPISEHNRLYWYRQTLGQGPEFLTYFQNEAQLEKSRLLSDRFSAERPKGSFSTLEIQRTEQGDSAMYLCSSSSGLSLAKNIQYFGAGTRLSVL.

The chain links TRBV4-2 to TRBJ2-7; D gene uncertain. The ends were cut back, 0 bases at V and 5 bases at J, with 17 bases in the middle. Germline-derived CDR1 and CDR2 are LGHNA and YNFKEQ. CDR3 length: 16 amino acids. CDR3 region: CASSQDRSLTLNEQYF. The DNA of the CDR3 is TGTGCCAGCAGCCAAGATCGGTCACTTACCCTAAACGAGCAGTACTTC.

The CDR3 region is CASSLRQFYNEQFF. The CDR3 nucleotides are TGTGCCAGTAGTCTTAGACAGTTCTACAATGAGCAGTTCTTC. The chain carries TRBV19 and TRBJ2-1, with a weak D call TRBD1 (5 bases). CDR3 length equals 14 residues. V gave up 5 bases and J gave up 3 bases, with 11 bases separating them. Germline CDR1 LNHDA, CDR2 SQIVND (reference sequence).

The chain links TRBV27 to TRBJ2-7; 9 nucleotides align to TRBD1. CDR3 length: 15 amino acids. V was clipped by 0 bases and J by 1 base; unmatched bases: 1. The germline V gene has CDR1 MNHEY and CDR2 SMNVEV (reference sequence). DNA for the CDR3: TGTGCCAGCAGTTTATCCGGACAGGGGTCCTACGAGCAGTACTTC. This gives the protein CASSLSGQGSYEQYF.

The gene calls are TRBV28 and TRBJ2-7; 7 bases agree with TRBD1. This CDR3 is 11 amino acids long. Germline assignment: CDR1 MDHEN and CDR2 SYDVKM. Germline trimming cut 5 bases from V and 6 bases from J; bases unmatched to any gene: 1. CDR3 in amino acids: CASSDRVEQYF. In nucleotides, the CDR3 is TGTGCCAGCAGTGACAGGGTCGAGCAGTACTTC.

This chain links TRBV5-4 with TRBJ2-1; weak D call: TRBD2 (6 bases). The CDR3 totals 14 residues. V was clipped by 6 bases and J by 3 bases, with 13 bases between them. Per the germline V gene, CDR1 is SGHNT and CDR2 is YYREEE (reference sequence). CDR3 bases: TGTGCCAGCACCCTGGAGGGAGGCTACAATGAGCAGTTCTTC. This translates into CASTLEGGYNEQFF.

This sequence joins TRBV2 and TRBJ2-7, with 9 bases identical to TRBD1. The CDR3 extends over 13 amino acids. In germline, CDR1 is SNHLY, CDR2 FYNNEI. The V and J ends lost 5 bases and 6 bases, in that order; junction bases with no gene match: 5. The CDR3, as DNA: TGTGCCAGCAGTATCGACAGGGGGGCCGAGCAGTACTTC. Translated, it gives CASSIDRGAEQYF.

This clone has a single count. The chain uses TRBV9 and TRBJ2-5, with D unclear. Germline CDR1 SGDLS, CDR2 YYNGEE. V was clipped by 4 bases and J by 1 base, with 17 bases between them. The CDR3 totals 16 residues. As DNA, the CDR3 is TGTGCCAGCAGCCTCTATTCCCGGAGTACCCAAGAGACCCAGTACTTC. Amino acids: CASSLYSRSTQETQYF.

The rearrangement uses TRBV7-3 and TRBJ2-3; 10 nucleotides align to TRBD1. Germline V gene sequence: CDR1 SGHTA, CDR2 FQGTGA. This CDR3 has 14 amino acids. Germline trimming cut 5 bases from V and 4 bases from J; bases unmatched to any gene: 3. The CDR3 DNA reads as TGTGCCAGCAGCCCGGGGACAGGGGCAGATACGCAGTATTTT. Protein sequence: CASSPGTGADTQYF.

This CDR3 is CASSLSTGGGQPQHF. CDR3 nucleotides: TGTGCCAGCAGTTTGTCTACAGGGGGCGGTCAGCCCCAGCATTTT. The chain combines TRBV27 with TRBJ1-5; the match to TRBD1 covers 9 bases. Trimming cost V 3 bases and J 6 bases; bases outside gene matches: 6. The germline V gene has CDR1 MNHEY and CDR2 SMNVEV (reference sequence). This CDR3 comprises 15 residues.

The chain is built from TRBV7-6 and TRBJ2-3; D not certain. Germline loops: CDR1 SGHVS, CDR2 FNYEAQ. The CDR3 is 13 amino acids. Trimming stripped 3 bases from V and 0 bases from J, with 4 bases between. As DNA, the CDR3 is TGTGCCAGCAGCTTTTCTAGCACAGATACGCAGTATTTT. The encoded protein is CASSFSSTDTQYF.